One sample yielded the 21 T cell receptor beta chains listed below, sequenced in a study of cytomegalovirus exposure and HLA in healthy donors (dated by TCRdb to about 2017). The protocol used for the library was the immunoSEQ multiplex PCR assay. As stored in TCRdb, this immuneACCESS dataset retains in-frame rearrangements with V and J assigned. A fraction of the clones does not appear; measured against another copy, unresolved V genes explain less than half of the discrepancy, and the remainder lacks a known reason. The sample table records approximately 270,000 clones; about 90% of these occur just once. The ten largest clones capture under 0.4% of the sample. The sample was PBMCs. Receptors originate from a young woman in good health and CMV-seronegative.

CDR3 in DNA: TGTGCCAGCAGCCCCCGGGAGGCAGGGGGCCAGGATACGCAGTATTTT. Amino acids: CASSPREAGGQDTQYF. The V gene is TRBV21-1, the J gene TRBJ2-3; the DNA was not compared with TRBD1, the D call given in the table. TRBV21-1 has pseudogene status. The CDR3 is 16 residues long.

The genes are TRBV10-3 and TRBJ2-7; D not resolved. Germline CDR1 and CDR2: ENHRY and SYGVKD. Deletions cut 3 bases from V and 1 base from J, with 10 bases between. The CDR3 totals 14 residues. The CDR3 sequence: CAISDRSGSYEQYF. CDR3 in DNA: TGTGCCATCAGTGATAGGTCAGGTTCCTACGAGCAGTACTTC.

This clone was seen just once. This chain links TRBV6-5 with TRBJ2-7, with 9 bases that match TRBD1. The CDR3 sequence is 15 residues long. The trim removed 5 bases at V and 7 bases at J, leaving 12 bases unmatched. Germline V CDR1 and CDR2: MNHEY, SVGAGI. This CDR3 reads CASSRTGGVIGEQYF. The DNA of the CDR3 is TGTGCCAGCAGTCGAACAGGGGGCGTTATCGGAGAGCAGTACTTC.

V and J are TRBV5-6 and TRBJ2-3; 8 nucleotides align to TRBD2. The junction had 7 bases not matched to a gene; V was cut back by 2 bases and J by 2 bases. The germline CDR1 and CDR2 sequences are SGHDT and YYEEEE. This CDR3 is 16 amino acids long. The CDR3 nucleotides are TGTGCCAGCAGCTTTCGAGCGGGGGCCCTCACAGATACGCAGTATTTT. Translation gives CASSFRAGALTDTQYF. Filled out from reference TRBV5-6 and TRBJ2-3, the complete variable domain reads DAGVTQSPTHLIKTRGQQVTLRCSPKSGHDTVSWYQQALGQGPQFIFQYYEEEERQRGNFPDRFSGHQFPNYSSELNVNALLLGDSALYLCASSFRAGALTDTQYFGPGTRLTVL.

V and J are TRBV28 and TRBJ1-5; 10 nucleotides align to TRBD1. The germline CDR1 and CDR2 sequences are MDHEN and SYDVKM. The CDR3 consists of 16 residues. Trimming at V came to 7 bases and at J to 6 bases, leaving 12 bases not matched to a gene. The CDR3 DNA follows: TGTGCCAGCACCGATTGGGGGGGACAGGGGAGTCAGCCCCAGCATTTT. The encoded protein is CASTDWGGQGSQPQHF.

The rearrangement uses TRBV6-1 and TRBJ2-1; 13 bases line up with TRBD2. Germline V gives CDR1 MNHNS, CDR2 SASEGT. CDR3 size: 17 residues. Trimming took 6 bases from V and 5 from J; bases not matched to a gene: 10. This CDR3 reads CASSEWAGTSGDNEQFF. As DNA, the CDR3 is TGTGCCAGCAGCGAATGGGCCGGGACTAGCGGGGACAATGAGCAGTTCTTC.

This rearrangement joins TRBV6-5 to TRBJ1-1, with D tentatively TRBD1 (5 bases). V lost 6 bases and J lost 1, with 9 bases in between. The CDR3 has 13 amino acids. Looked up from germline, CDR1 is MNHEY and CDR2 is SVGAGI. The CDR3 loop reads CASSPGQNTEAFF. Written as DNA, the CDR3 is TGTGCCAGCAGCCCCGGACAGAACACTGAAGCTTTCTTT.

The CDR3 coding sequence is TGTGCCAGCAACTTCCCGGGACGGGGGGACACCATATATTTT. It encodes CASNFPGRGDTIYF. V is TRBV28 and J is TRBJ1-3, with a tentative D call TRBD1 (5 bases). Germline V lookup: CDR1 MDHEN, CDR2 SYDVKM. The V gene lost 7 bases and the J gene lost 8 bases, with 18 bases spanning the gap. This CDR3 contains 14 residues.

The V call is TRBV14, the J call TRBJ2-1, with 7 bases fitting TRBD2. The trim removed 0 bases at V and 8 bases at J, leaving 13 bases unmatched. The CDR3 sequence is 17 residues long. CDR1 and CDR2 from the germline V gene are SGHDN and FVKESK. CDR3 in amino acids: CASSQDNGPLANDEQFF. In DNA form, the CDR3 reads TGTGCCAGCAGCCAAGATAACGGCCCACTAGCGAACGATGAGCAGTTCTTC.

J is TRBJ1-2 and V is TRBV6-1; D uncertain. The CDR3 is made up of 14 amino acids. Germline-derived CDR1 and CDR2 are MNHNS and SASEGT. Trimming took off 1 base at V and 7 bases at J, with 13 bases between the two ends. The CDR3 here is CASSEDLEWAGYTF. In nucleotides, the CDR3 is TGTGCCAGCAGTGAAGATTTGGAATGGGCTGGCTACACCTTC.

The chain combines TRBV6-1 with TRBJ2-7; the match to TRBD2 covers 7 bases. Trimming took 5 bases from V and 4 from J; bases not matched to a gene: 5. The CDR3 is 13 residues long. Germline V gene data show CDR1 as MNHNS and CDR2 as SASEGT. The chain's CDR3 is CASSTGTTYEQYV. The CDR3, as DNA: TGTGCCAGCAGTACGGGGACTACATACGAGCAGTACGTC.

This chain links TRBV6-5 with TRBJ2-7; the match to TRBD1 covers 7 bases. J gave up 3 bases and V 2 bases, and 10 bases lay outside the gene matches. The germline V gene has CDR1 MNHEY and CDR2 SVGAGI. The CDR3 has 16 residues. This chain's CDR3 is CASSYQTGTLYYEQYF. The CDR3 DNA follows: TGTGCCAGCAGTTACCAGACAGGGACCCTGTACTACGAGCAGTACTTC.

This clone was observed a single time. The rearrangement joins TRBV4-3 to TRBJ1-1, with a weak D call TRBD1 (5 bases). The CDR3 consists of 15 residues. Between the trimmed V and J ends, which lost 0 bases and 1 base, there was a span of 9 bases. Germline CDR1 reads LGHNA; CDR2 reads YSLEER. The CDR3 here is CASSQEIRENTEAFF. The CDR3 DNA is TGCGCCAGCAGCCAAGAGATCAGGGAGAACACTGAAGCTTTCTTT.

J is TRBJ1-1 and V is TRBV4-1; D unresolved. CDR3 length: 12 amino acids. The germline gives CDR1 MGHRA, CDR2 YSYEKL. Trimming took off 2 bases at V and 7 bases at J, with 8 bases between the two ends. In DNA form, the CDR3 reads TGCGCCAGCAGCCAACGCCACAGTGAAGCTTTCTTT. Translation gives CASSQRHSEAFF.

The V gene is TRBV5-6, the J gene TRBJ1-4, with 9 nucleotides matching TRBD1. The germline V gene encodes CDR1 SGHDT and CDR2 YYEEEE. CDR3 length equals 17 residues. V gave up 3 bases and J gave up 2 bases; unmatched junction bases: 8. The CDR3, as DNA: TGTGCCAGCAGCTGGGGGACAGGGTTCTCTACTAATGAAAAACTGTTTTTT. This codes for CASSWGTGFSTNEKLFF.

The chain recombines TRBV10-3 with TRBJ2-5, with 8 bases fitting TRBD1. Trimming removed 5 bases from V and 1 base from J; junction bases left unmatched: 9. This CDR3 is built from 16 residues. Germline assignment: CDR1 ENHRY and CDR2 SYGVKD. The CDR3 spells CAISFGQGRFQETQYF. DNA of the CDR3: TGTGCCATCAGTTTCGGACAGGGAAGATTCCAAGAGACCCAGTACTTC.

The chain joins TRBV27 to TRBJ2-5, with a possible D match to TRBD2 (6 bases). Trimming took off 2 bases at V and 3 bases at J, with 13 bases between the two ends. CDR3 length: 15 amino acids. Germline CDR1 is MNHEY and CDR2 is SMNVEV (reference sequence). CDR3 in DNA: TGTGCCAGCAGTTTAACTCTAGCGATCGAAGAGACCCAGTACTTC. It is translated as CASSLTLAIEETQYF.

The gene calls are TRBV11-2 and TRBJ1-2; TRBD1 might be the D (5 bases). The germline V gene encodes CDR1 SGHAT and CDR2 FQNNGV. V lost 3 bases, J lost 2 bases, and 7 bases lay in between. This CDR3 is built from 13 residues. DNA for the CDR3: TGTGCCAGCAGCTTCCAGGGAAACTATGGCTACACCTTC. This gives the protein CASSFQGNYGYTF.

This rearrangement joins TRBV4-1 to TRBJ2-2, with a tentative D call TRBD2 (6 bases). The V gene's germline CDR1 is MGHRA and CDR2 YSYEKL. Trimming pared 4 bases from V and 7 bases from J, leaving 16 bases between. The CDR3 covers 15 residues. CDR3 in amino acids: CASSLRTGVGGELFF. CDR3 in DNA: TGCGCCAGCAGCCTCCGTACGGGGGTCGGCGGGGAGCTGTTTTTT.

The rearrangement uses TRBV28 and TRBJ1-6, with a possible D match to TRBD1 (5 bases). The CDR3 is 14 residues long. Germline V CDR1 and CDR2: MDHEN, SYDVKM. The germline V and J ends were trimmed by 7 bases and 7 bases, with 14 bases remaining between them. CDR3 amino acids: CASNTPRGNSPLHF. The CDR3 DNA is TGTGCCAGCAACACGCCGCGGGGCAATTCACCCCTCCACTTT.

J is TRBJ1-6 and V is TRBV11-2; no reliable D call. V lost 1 base, J lost 7 bases, and 23 bases lay in between. From germline, CDR1 is SGHAT and CDR2 FQNNGV. This CDR3 has 19 residues. The CDR3 region is CASSLGYRIGRERNSPLHF. As DNA, the CDR3 is TGTGCCAGCAGCTTAGGGTACCGCATCGGTAGAGAGAGAAATTCACCCCTCCACTTT.